This TCR beta chain was sequenced during a study of shared clonotypes between healthy human individuals. Whole-study findings and limits: Among donors, the sharing of clonotypes was expected to be influenced by sequencing depth. Some naive CD4 clonotypes, approximately 4.5%, turned up in common across a handful of donors.

Source study methods: ImmunoSEQ junction-only sequences lacked quality scores, so their filtering differed. Clones were read by immunoSEQ multiplex PCR, and TCRdb kept only the in-frame ones, dropping some. V, J and clone size are taken as reported in that table, and D and trimming were inferred from the DNA itself. The table lists about 2 million clones, approximately 94% of them singletons. Turning to this clone: Its antigen is as yet unknown.

Between the trimmed V and J ends, which lost 2 bases and 6 bases, there was a span of 11 bases. The CDR3 has 14 residues. CDR1 and CDR2 from the germline V gene are SGHDT and YYEEEE. Naive CD8 cells were CD45RO-negative, positively selected for CCR7, excluding terminally differentiated effector memory CD45RA+ cells. The sequence was obtained from a man between 18 and 29 years old in good health. This chain uses TRBV5-6 with TRBJ2-2; TRBD2 is a possible D gene (6 bases). Sequencing input: naive CD8+ T cells sorted from blood. The CDR3 DNA follows: TGTGCCAGCAGCTTAACGGGAGTGGCCGGGGAGCTGTTTTTT. Encoded protein: CASSLTGVAGELFF.